Each of the 27 T cell receptor beta chains below was sequenced from the same sample in a study of cytomegalovirus exposure and HLA in healthy donors. This PCR relied on a set of 60 Vbeta primers and 13 Jbeta primers. Sequencing was performed with immunoSEQ multiplex PCR; in TCRdb, only in-frame clones are kept and a portion is missing. This table has roughly 130,000 clones, roughly 80% appearing once. Sequenced material: PBMCs. Receptors originate from a male donor in good health and CMV-seropositive.

The chain uses TRBV27 and TRBJ2-3, with D perhaps TRBD2 (7 bases). Germline V lookup: CDR1 MNHEY, CDR2 SMNVEV (reference sequence). V shed 6 bases and J shed 2 bases, with 18 bases lying between them. The CDR3 totals 16 residues. The CDR3: CASSLRGRGATDTQYF. The CDR3 bases are TGTGCCAGCAGCCTCAGAGGGAGGGGGGCCACAGATACGCAGTATTTT.

The chain is built from TRBV6-6 and TRBJ2-1; 11 bases agree with TRBD2. The germline V gene encodes CDR1 MNHNY and CDR2 SVGAGI (reference sequence). The CDR3 runs to 15 residues. The V and J ends lost 4 bases and 3 bases, in that order; junction bases with no gene match: 2. This CDR3 is CASSSTSGNYNEQFF. The CDR3 nucleotides read TGTGCCAGCAGTTCGACTAGCGGGAACTACAATGAGCAGTTCTTC.

This clone came up a few times. The chain has TRBV7-3 and TRBJ2-3; D not certain. CDR1 and CDR2 from the germline V gene are SGHTA and FQGTGA. The CDR3 extends over 12 amino acids. Trimming cost V 5 bases and J 6 bases, with 9 bases left between them. The CDR3 reads CASSPNGDTQYF. The CDR3 DNA reads as TGTGCCAGCAGCCCGAATGGCGATACGCAGTATTTT.

The chain carries TRBV29-1 and TRBJ1-2; D remains unclear. Per germline, CDR1 SQVTM and CDR2 ANQGSEA. V lost 4 bases, J lost 6 bases, and 9 bases lay in between. The length of the CDR3 is 11 residues. The CDR3 sequence is CSVVTPNGYTF. CDR3 nucleotides: TGCAGCGTTGTGACTCCCAATGGCTACACCTTC.

The CDR3 is CASSLVAGGNYEQYF. CDR3 bases: TGCGCCAGCAGCCTCGTAGCGGGAGGTAATTACGAGCAGTACTTC. This chain connects TRBV4-3 to TRBJ2-7, with TRBD2 identical over 10 bases. The germline CDR1 and CDR2 sequences are LGHNA and YSLEER. V lost 4 bases and J lost 4; bases outside the gene matches: 7. This CDR3 has 15 amino acids.

The V gene is TRBV5-4, the J gene TRBJ2-7; 7 nucleotides agree with TRBD1. From germline, CDR1 is SGHNT and CDR2 YYREEE (reference sequence). Trimming at V came to 4 bases and at J to 3 bases, leaving 4 bases not matched to a gene. This CDR3 spans 13 amino acids. In DNA form, the CDR3 reads TGTGCCAGCAGCCGTACAGGGGACTACGAGCAGTACTTC. It yields the protein CASSRTGDYEQYF.

This chain connects TRBV27 to TRBJ1-2; D not certain. Germline loops: CDR1 MNHEY, CDR2 SMNVEV (reference sequence). This CDR3 has 13 amino acids. V lost 3 bases to trimming and J lost 2 bases, with 7 bases between them. Written as DNA, the CDR3 is TGTGCCAGCAGTTTTGACGGGAACTATGGCTACACCTTC. The encoded protein is CASSFDGNYGYTF.

On this clone: The identical CDR3 is also encoded by other nucleotide sequences in the sample. This chain connects TRBV28 to TRBJ2-7; D perhaps matches TRBD2 (5 bases). CDR1 is MDHEN, CDR2 SYDVKM, per germline. The CDR3 contains 14 residues. With 2 bases removed from V and 2 bases from J, the gap between germline ends came to 10 bases. The DNA for the CDR3 is TGTGCCAGCAGTTTAGGTCTAGCAGCCTACGAGCAGTACTTC. It encodes CASSLGLAAYEQYF.

This chain links TRBV7-2 with TRBJ2-3, with 7 bases that match TRBD1. The germline CDR1 and CDR2 sequences are SGHTA and FQGNSA. After removal of 3 bases from V and 0 bases from J, the junction contained 0 bases not matched to a gene. This CDR3 is 14 amino acids long. This CDR3 is CASSLGQSTDTQYF. The DNA for the CDR3 is TGTGCCAGCAGCTTGGGACAGAGCACAGATACGCAGTATTTT.

V and J are TRBV11-2 and TRBJ2-7; D possibly corresponds to TRBD2 (6 bases). Germline CDR1 is SGHAT and CDR2 is FQNNGV. This CDR3 is 14 amino acids long. V shed 2 bases and J shed 7 bases, with 15 bases lying between them. In nucleotides, the CDR3 is TGTGCCAGCAGCTTAATCTGGGGGGAAAGTGAGCAGTACTTC. It yields the protein CASSLIWGESEQYF.

This chain links TRBV21-1 with TRBJ2-3; the DNA was not compared with TRBD1, the D call given in the table. TRBV21-1 is a pseudogene locus. CDR3 length: 13 amino acids. CDR3: CASSETGTDTQYF. The DNA of the CDR3 is TGTGCCAGCAGCGAAACAGGGACAGATACGCAGTATTTT.

V is TRBV18 and J is TRBJ1-2; 8 nucleotides agree with TRBD1. The CDR3 runs 13 residues. J gave up 5 bases and V 3 bases, and 2 bases lay outside the gene matches. Germline assignment: CDR1 KGHSH and CDR2 LQKENI. The CDR3 coding sequence is TGTGCCAGCTCACCCGACAGGGGATATGGCTACACCTTC. It translates to CASSPDRGYGYTF.

This chain links TRBV27 with TRBJ1-2, with TRBD1 matching 9 bases. Germline V lookup: CDR1 MNHEY, CDR2 SMNVEV (reference sequence). Trimming at V came to 5 bases and at J to 6 bases, leaving 7 bases not matched to a gene. The CDR3 is 14 residues long. The DNA of the CDR3 is TGTGCCAGCAGTCCCACCGGGACAGGGAATGGCTACACCTTC. Its translation: CASSPTGTGNGYTF.

The rearrangement joins TRBV19 to TRBJ1-5; D may be TRBD1 (5 bases). Trimming shortened V by 6 bases and J by 0 bases, and 15 bases separated the two germline ends. The germline CDR1 and CDR2 sequences are LNHDA and SQIVND (reference sequence). The CDR3 covers 16 residues. The CDR3 sequence: CASRTTWGGSNQPQHF. In DNA, the CDR3 is TGTGCCAGTAGGACAACCTGGGGGGGTAGCAATCAGCCCCAGCATTTT.

This clone has just one count. The rearrangement uses TRBV5-8 and TRBJ1-2; TRBD1 is a possible D gene (5 bases). Germline loops: CDR1 SGHTS, CDR2 YDEGEE. CDR3 length equals 13 residues. V dropped 2 bases and J dropped 7 bases, with 12 bases sitting between them. The CDR3 here is CASSFRDVGGYTF. The CDR3 DNA follows: TGTGCCAGCAGCTTCAGGGATGTCGGTGGCTACACCTTC.

The sample holds one count of this clone. The genes are TRBV18 and TRBJ2-6; 7 bases align to TRBD1. Germline V gene sequence: CDR1 KGHSH, CDR2 LQKENI. This CDR3 region has 17 residues. V lost 1 base and J lost 4; bases outside the gene matches: 7. In DNA, the CDR3 is TGTGCCAGCTCACCACGAGAGGGGGCGGCGGGGGCCAACGTCCTGACTTTC. Residues: CASSPREGAAGANVLTF.

The V call is TRBV6-1, the J call TRBJ1-5; D is uncertain. The CDR3 totals 12 residues. V was pared by 9 bases and J by 5 bases, with 11 bases between. Germline V gene lookup returns CDR1 MNHNS and CDR2 SASEGT. The CDR3 loop reads CASTSLDQPQHF. In DNA form, the CDR3 reads TGTGCCAGTACGAGCTTGGATCAGCCCCAGCATTTT.

The chain couples TRBV5-6 to TRBJ2-5, with 8 nucleotides matching TRBD2. The CDR3 spans 16 residues. Germline trimming cut 2 bases from V and 3 bases from J; bases unmatched to any gene: 9. CDR1 and CDR2 from the germline V gene are SGHDT and YYEEEE. CDR3: CASSFDAGGLKETQYF. For the CDR3, the DNA is TGTGCCAGCAGCTTCGACGCGGGAGGTCTTAAAGAGACCCAGTACTTC.

This chain joins TRBV29-1 and TRBJ2-3; TRBD2 matches 8 bases. CDR1 and CDR2 (germline): SQVTM, ANQGSEA. This CDR3 comprises 13 residues. Trimming took 6 bases from V and 1 from J; bases not matched to a gene: 3. DNA for the CDR3: TGCAGCGTCGCGACTAGCGGCACAGATACGCAGTATTTT. Translation gives CSVATSGTDTQYF.

The rearrangement joins TRBV4-3 to TRBJ1-1; 9 bases are a match to TRBD1. CDR1 and CDR2 (germline): LGHNA, YSLEER. V gave up 4 bases and J gave up 4 bases; unmatched junction bases: 10. The CDR3 has 16 residues. Here the CDR3 reads CASSLGPGTGITEAFF. The DNA of the CDR3 is TGCGCCAGCAGCCTCGGCCCCGGGACAGGGATCACTGAAGCTTTCTTT.

The count of this clone is one. The J gene is TRBJ2-7, the V gene TRBV5-1; 12 bases fit TRBD2. CDR1 SGHRS and CDR2 YFSETQ come from the germline V gene. The CDR3 runs 14 residues. V lost 4 bases and J lost 3; bases outside the gene matches: 2. The CDR3 loop is CASSVTSGGYEQYF. DNA for the CDR3: TGCGCCAGCAGCGTGACTAGCGGGGGCTACGAGCAGTACTTC.

The chain has TRBV4-3 and TRBJ2-3; D is unresolved. Between the trimmed V and J ends, which lost 1 base and 0 bases, there was a span of 8 bases. This CDR3 has 15 residues. Germline V gene data show CDR1 as LGHNA and CDR2 as YSLEER. The CDR3 is CASSQVAGSTDTQYF. Written as DNA, the CDR3 is TGCGCCAGCAGCCAAGTCGCAGGCAGCACAGATACGCAGTATTTT.

The gene calls are TRBV7-3 and TRBJ2-5; 13 bases agree with TRBD2. The V gene's germline CDR1 is SGHTA and CDR2 FQGTGA. The CDR3 is 19 amino acids. V shed 5 bases and J 5 bases; nucleotides not matched to a gene: 17. The CDR3 loop is CASSRSGTSGIGVGETQYF. The CDR3 DNA is TGTGCCAGCAGCCGGTCCGGGACTAGCGGGATAGGGGTGGGGGAGACCCAGTACTTC.

Only a few counts were recorded for this clone. V and J are TRBV2 and TRBJ2-7; 12 positions match TRBD1. There are 15 residues in the CDR3. Germline V gene data show CDR1 as SNHLY and CDR2 as FYNNEI. V dropped 6 bases and J dropped 7; count of bases not matched to a gene: 10. This chain's CDR3 is CASRDTGQGAREQYF. DNA for the CDR3: TGTGCCAGCAGGGATACGGGACAGGGGGCTCGGGAGCAGTACTTC. Full variable domain (remainder filled in from reference TRBV2 and TRBJ2-7): EPEVTQTPSHQVTQMGQEVILRCVPISNHLYFYWYRQILGQKVEFLVSFYNNEISEKSEIFDDQFSVERPDGSNFTLKIRSTKLEDSAMYFCASRDTGQGAREQYFGPGTRLTVT.

V usage is TRBV5-1 and J usage is TRBJ2-3, with a tentative D call TRBD2 (6 bases). V lost 4 bases to trimming and J lost 2 bases, with 11 bases between them. CDR1 is SGHRS and CDR2 is YFSETQ in the germline V gene. This CDR3 is built from 14 residues. The CDR3 DNA reads as TGCGCCAGCAGCCCCGGAGGGCCCACAGATACGCAGTATTTT. This sequence encodes CASSPGGPTDTQYF.

This clone is a singleton in its sample. This chain connects TRBV1 to TRBJ2-1; TRBD1, as called in the table, went unchecked against the DNA. TRBV1 is marked as a pseudogene. This CDR3 comprises 13 residues. CDR3 bases: TGCACCAGCAGCCAAGGGGCGCACAATGAGCAGTTCTTC. It codes for CTSSQGAHNEQFF.

For the CDR3, the DNA is TGTGCCAGCAAGCCCTACAGGGGGGATTCCTACGAGCAGTACTTC. Translation gives CASKPYRGDSYEQYF. This chain uses TRBV6-5 with TRBJ2-7, with 8 bases lining up with TRBD1. The CDR3 loop spans 15 amino acids. The junction had 9 bases not matched to a gene; V was cut back by 7 bases and J by 1 base. From germline, CDR1 is MNHEY and CDR2 SVGAGI.